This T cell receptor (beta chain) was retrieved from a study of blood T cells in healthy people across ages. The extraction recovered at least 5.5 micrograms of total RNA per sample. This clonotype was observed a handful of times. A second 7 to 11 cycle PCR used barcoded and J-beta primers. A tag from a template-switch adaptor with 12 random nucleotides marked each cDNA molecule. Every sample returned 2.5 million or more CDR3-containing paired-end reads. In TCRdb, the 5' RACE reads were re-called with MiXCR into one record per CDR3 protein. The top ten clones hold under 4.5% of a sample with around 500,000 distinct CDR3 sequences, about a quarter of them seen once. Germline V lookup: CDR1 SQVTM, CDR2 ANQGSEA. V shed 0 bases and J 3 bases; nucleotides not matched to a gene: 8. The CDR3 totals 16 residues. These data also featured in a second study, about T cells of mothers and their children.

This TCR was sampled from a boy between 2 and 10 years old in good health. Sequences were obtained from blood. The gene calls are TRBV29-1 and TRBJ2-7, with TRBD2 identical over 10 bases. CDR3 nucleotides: TGCAGCGTTGAAGAGTATCTAGCGGGGGCCAACTACGAGCAGTACTTC. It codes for CSVEEYLAGANYEQYF.